This entry concerns a single T cell receptor (beta chain). The data originate from a study of blood T cell repertoires in COVID-19. Looking at the study overall: Researchers got acute and convalescent COVID-19 samples from the United States, Italy and Spain. The analysed material was cDNA or gDNA that came from T cells, B-cell-depleted T cells, or PBMCs.

The CDR3 runs 15 residues. The germline V gene encodes CDR1 MGHRA and CDR2 YSYEKL. The J segment lost 4 bases and the V segment lost 0 bases, leaving 5 bases of the junction unmatched. In the original workflow: Amplification of reference gene primers provided the estimated nucleated cell counts. Assay used: immunoSEQ multiplex PCR; TCRdb lists only in-frame clones, some missing. That table gives V, J and clone size, and the DNA gave D and trimming. The sample consists of 130,000 to 150,000 clones, around 83% of them appearing once. The rearrangement uses TRBV4-1 and TRBJ1-1; 7 bases match TRBD1. Sequencing used peripheral blood. This receptor was taken from a woman in her forties or fifties in a cohort sampled during active or convalescent COVID-19. CDR3 in amino acids: CASSQDHRGVTEAFF. Written as DNA, the CDR3 is TGCGCCAGCAGCCAAGATCACAGGGGTGTCACTGAAGCTTTCTTT.